The 16 T cell receptor beta chains below all came from one sample that was sequenced in a study of post-analysis software for immune sequencing data. Unique molecular identifiers tagged the TCR beta cDNA libraries. One entry per CDR3 protein, called by TCRdb with MiXCR from the PCR reads. The table lists about 770,000 distinct CDR3 sequences, around 45% of them singletons. Points from the study as a whole: Among several TRBV segments more frequent in patients than controls were TRBV5-6, TRBV5-1 and TRBV20-1.

No antigens are known for them. The material sequenced was blood. The receptors were gathered from a girl aged 5-17 years with multiple sclerosis.

This rearrangement joins TRBV20-1 to TRBJ2-1; 7 bases fit TRBD1. Germline values: CDR1 DFQATT, CDR2 SNEGSKA (reference sequence). The trim removed 3 bases at V and 9 bases at J, leaving 17 bases unmatched. The CDR3 sequence is 16 residues long. CDR3 in DNA: TGCAGTGCTAGCCCAGGGGGTAGCGTATCAAAGAGTGAGCAGTTCTTC. It yields the protein CSASPGGSVSKSEQFF.

The chain links TRBV13 to TRBJ2-7; 8 bases are a match to TRBD2. The length of the CDR3 is 14 residues. V was pared by 0 bases and J by 3 bases, with 1 base of the junction left unmatched. The V gene's germline CDR1 is PRHDT and CDR2 FYEKMQ (reference sequence). CDR3 region: CASSLGGRDYEQYF. CDR3 coding DNA: TGTGCCAGCAGCTTAGGCGGGAGGGACTACGAGCAGTACTTC.

This clonotype was seen a few times. This rearrangement joins TRBV6-4 to TRBJ1-2; the D gene is possibly TRBD1 (5 bases). Germline values: CDR1 MRHNA, CDR2 SNTAGT. The CDR3 is 16 residues long. V lost 3 bases and J lost 5, with 19 bases in between. CDR3 amino acids: CASSEEGWAFGYGYTF. Here the CDR3 DNA reads TGTGCCAGCAGTGAGGAGGGGTGGGCGTTTGGATATGGCTACACCTTC.

This clonotype has a handful of counts. The chain recombines TRBV29-1 with TRBJ1-2; D uncertain. The V and J ends lost 5 bases and 8 bases respectively, with 18 bases between them. The CDR3 length is 13 residues. Germline V gene sequence: CDR1 SQVTM, CDR2 ANQGSEA. The CDR3 sequence: CSVKRFPDGGYTF. CDR3 nucleotide sequence: TGCAGCGTTAAAAGGTTCCCTGATGGGGGCTACACCTTC. Filled out from reference TRBV29-1 and TRBJ1-2, the complete variable domain reads SAVISQKPSRDICQRGTSLTIQCQVDSQVTMMFWYRQQPGQSLTLIATANQGSEATYESGFVIDKFPISRPNLTFSTLTVSNMSPEDSSIYLCSVKRFPDGGYTFGSGTRLTVV.

V is TRBV12-3 or TRBV12-4 and J is TRBJ2-3; TRBD2 agrees at 10 bases. J gave up 2 bases and V 3 bases, and 5 bases lay outside the gene matches. CDR3 size: 16 residues. This chain's CDR3 is CASSFALAGHTDTQYF. The CDR3 nucleotides read TGTGCCAGCAGTTTTGCACTAGCGGGACACACAGATACGCAGTATTTT.

This clonotype was detected only once. The chain uses TRBV5-1 and TRBJ2-3, with 7 nucleotides matching TRBD1. The CDR3 consists of 14 residues. Germline V CDR1 and CDR2: SGHRS, YFSETQ. The V and J ends lost 4 bases and 6 bases, in that order; junction bases with no gene match: 8. The CDR3 sequence: CASSPYRGRDTQYF. For the CDR3, the DNA is TGCGCCAGCAGCCCCTACAGGGGTAGGGATACGCAGTATTTT.

Here the CDR3 DNA reads TGTGCCAGCAGGCCCCCGGCGAACTATGGCTACACCTTC. This encodes CASRPPANYGYTF. V gene TRBV6-5 combines with J gene TRBJ1-2; no reliable D call. This CDR3 has 13 amino acids. V was cut by 6 bases and J by 2 bases, with 10 bases left in between. Looked up from germline, CDR1 is MNHEY and CDR2 is SVGAGI.

This clonotype was found a few times. This chain uses TRBV5-6 with TRBJ2-7, with no clear D. The CDR3 length is 14 residues. V dropped 2 bases and J dropped 3 bases, with 12 bases sitting between them. Germline CDR1 and CDR2: SGHDT and YYEEEE. The CDR3 bases are TGTGCCAGCAGCTTTCAAGGTGGCTTCTACGAGCAGTACTTC. It codes for CASSFQGGFYEQYF.

The chain links TRBV28 to TRBJ2-3; D perhaps matches TRBD1 (5 bases). The CDR3 extends over 14 amino acids. V gave up 6 bases and J gave up 0 bases, with 10 bases separating them. Per germline, CDR1 MDHEN and CDR2 SYDVKM. Here the CDR3 DNA reads TGTGCCAGCAGATGGACACGCAGCACAGATACGCAGTATTTT. Residues: CASRWTRSTDTQYF.

The chain recombines TRBV20-1 with TRBJ2-4; 11 nucleotides line up with TRBD2. Germline values: CDR1 DFQATT, CDR2 SNEGSKA (reference sequence). The CDR3 sequence is 19 residues long. Germline trimming cut 6 bases from V and 0 bases from J; bases unmatched to any gene: 16. Here the CDR3 reads CSAWRFGTSGHLAKNIQYF. Here the CDR3 DNA reads TGCAGTGCCTGGCGTTTCGGGACTAGCGGTCATTTAGCCAAAAACATTCAGTACTTC.

J is TRBJ1-1 and V is TRBV20-1, with a tentative D call TRBD1 (5 bases). The CDR3 runs to 17 residues. CDR1 and CDR2 (germline): DFQATT, SNEGSKA (reference sequence). Between the trimmed V and J ends, which lost 6 bases and 0 bases, there was a span of 23 bases. As DNA, the CDR3 is TGCAGTGCCACCGATCGGGAACAGGCGACCATGAACACTGAAGCTTTCTTT. Its protein is CSATDREQATMNTEAFF.

This clonotype was recorded many times. V and J are TRBV12-3 or TRBV12-4 and TRBJ2-5; D is ambiguous. Trimming left V 3 bases short and J 4 bases short, with 6 bases between. CDR3 length: 12 amino acids. CDR3 in DNA: TGTGCCAGCAGTTTCAGGAGAGAGACCCAGTACTTC. Its protein product is CASSFRRETQYF.

This clonotype has a handful of counts. This chain joins TRBV9 and TRBJ2-5; tentatively, D is TRBD1 (5 bases). Germline CDR1 SGDLS, CDR2 YYNGEE. This CDR3 is built from 12 residues. V was clipped by 3 bases and J by 4 bases, with 7 bases between them. Here the CDR3 reads CASSERGETQYF. The DNA for the CDR3 is TGTGCCAGCAGCGAAAGGGGAGAGACCCAGTACTTC.

V gene TRBV6-5 combines with J gene TRBJ2-7, with D tentatively TRBD2 (6 bases). Trimming took off 6 bases at V and 4 bases at J, with 22 bases between the two ends. The CDR3 has 16 residues. CDR1 and CDR2 from the germline V gene are MNHEY and SVGAGI. CDR3 nucleotide sequence: TGTGCCAGCAGCCCTTACTGGATAGCGGACAAATACGAGCAGTACTTC. This encodes CASSPYWIADKYEQYF.

This clonotype occurred a few times. V and J are TRBV11-2 and TRBJ2-7, with D possibly TRBD1 on 6 matching bases. This CDR3 region has 12 residues. The ends were cut back, 5 bases at V and 6 bases at J, with 11 bases in the middle. CDR1 and CDR2 (germline): SGHAT, FQNNGV. The CDR3 DNA is TGTGCCAGCAGCCCAACAGGGCGCGAGCAGTACTTC. The encoded protein is CASSPTGREQYF.

This clonotype was detected only a few times. The V and J genes are TRBV20-1 and TRBJ2-2; TRBD2 aligns across 7 bases. V was clipped by 6 bases and J by 3 bases; unmatched bases: 4. The germline gives CDR1 DFQATT, CDR2 SNEGSKA (reference sequence). The CDR3 is 13 amino acids. The CDR3 here is CSAGGTDTGELFF. CDR3 coding DNA: TGCAGTGCGGGAGGGACCGACACCGGGGAGCTGTTTTTT.